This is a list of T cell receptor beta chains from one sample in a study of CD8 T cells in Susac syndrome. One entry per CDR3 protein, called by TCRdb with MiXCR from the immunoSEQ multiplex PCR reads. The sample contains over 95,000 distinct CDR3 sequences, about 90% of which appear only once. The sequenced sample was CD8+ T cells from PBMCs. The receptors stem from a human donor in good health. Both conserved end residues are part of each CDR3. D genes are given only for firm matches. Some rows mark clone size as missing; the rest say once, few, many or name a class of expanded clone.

CDR3: CASSPLGQTHTDTQYF; DNA: TGTGCCAGCAGCCCACTCGGACAGACCCACACAGATACGCAGTATTTT; D: NA; size: NA; V: TRBV7-2; J: TRBJ2-3
CDR3: CASSSDRNIQYF; DNA: TGTGCCAGCAGCAGTGACAGGAACATTCAGTACTTC; D: NA; size: few; V: TRBV7-2; J: TRBJ2-4
CDR3: CASSLGLRGYTQYF; DNA: TGTGCCAGCAGCCTGGGGCTACGCGGGTATACGCAGTATTTT; D: NA; size: once; V: TRBV5-4; J: TRBJ2-3
CDR3: CASSYEGDYGYTF; DNA: TGTGCCAGCAGTTATGAAGGAGACTATGGCTACACCTTC; D: NA; size: NA; V: TRBV6-6; J: TRBJ1-2
CDR3: CASSPSVRDTIYF; DNA: TGTGCCAGCAGTCCGTCAGTCAGAGACACCATATATTTT; D: NA; size: NA; V: TRBV6-5; J: TRBJ1-3
CDR3: CASSYANSGSPGELFF; DNA: TGTGCCAGCAGTTACGCTAATAGCGGGAGTCCCGGGGAGCTGTTTTTT; D: TRBD2; size: NA; V: TRBV6-2/TRBV6-3; J: TRBJ2-2
CDR3: CASSFRGTPTGELFF; DNA: TGTGCCAGCAGCTTCCGGGGGACCCCTACCGGGGAGCTGTTTTTT; D: NA; size: NA; V: TRBV7-2; J: TRBJ2-2
CDR3: CASSHGRKAFF; DNA: TGTGCCAGCAGTCACGGGAGGAAAGCTTTCTTT; D: NA; size: NA; V: TRBV6-5; J: TRBJ1-1
CDR3: CASSPGGAAGWDTQYF; DNA: TGTGCCAGCAGCCCTGGTGGGGCTGCAGGCTGGGATACGCAGTATTTT; D: NA; size: NA; V: TRBV3-1; J: TRBJ2-3
CDR3: CASSGGLAGNNEQFF; DNA: TGTGCCAGCAGCGGGGGACTAGCGGGGAACAATGAGCAGTTCTTC; D: TRBD2; size: NA; V: TRBV5-4; J: TRBJ2-1
CDR3: CASRSPQLAGVDTDTQYF; DNA: TGTGCCAGCAGGTCCCCCCAACTAGCGGGAGTGGACACAGATACGCAGTATTTT; D: TRBD2; size: NA; V: TRBV6-2/TRBV6-3; J: TRBJ2-3
CDR3: CSANVFQGAVNTEAFF; DNA: TGCAGTGCTAATGTCTTCCAGGGGGCCGTGAACACTGAAGCTTTCTTT; D: TRBD1; size: once; V: TRBV20-1; J: TRBJ1-1
CDR3: CASSYGVGYNQPQHF; DNA: TGTGCCAGCAGTTACGGAGTAGGGTACAATCAGCCCCAGCATTTT; D: NA; size: once; V: TRBV6-5; J: TRBJ1-5
CDR3: CASSFRQGFVSDMNTEVFF; DNA: TGCGCCAGCAGCTTTCGACAGGGCTTCGTGTCGGATATGAACACTGAAGTTTTCTTT; D: TRBD1; size: once; V: TRBV5-1; J: TRBJ1-1
CDR3: CASSADGMRQPNSGANVLTF; DNA: TGTGCCAGCAGCGCAGACGGTATGAGGCAGCCAAACTCTGGGGCCAACGTCCTGACTTTC; D: NA; size: NA; V: TRBV9; J: TRBJ2-6
CDR3: CASSRDRAFLSGNF; DNA: TGTGCCAGCAGTCGGGACAGGGCCTTCTTATCTGGGAACTTT; D: TRBD1; size: NA; V: TRBV12-3/TRBV12-4; J: TRBJ2-3
CDR3: CASSGRGGNQPQHF; DNA: TGTGCCAGTAGTGGCAGGGGGGGCAATCAGCCCCAGCATTTT; D: TRBD1; size: NA; V: TRBV19; J: TRBJ1-5
CDR3: CATSRDRGNYGYTF; DNA: TGTGCCACCAGCAGAGACAGGGGTAACTATGGCTACACCTTC; D: NA; size: NA; V: TRBV15; J: TRBJ1-2
CDR3: CASSREETQYF; DNA: TGTGCCAGCAGCCGTGAAGAGACCCAGTACTTC; D: NA; size: NA; V: TRBV7-2; J: TRBJ2-5
CDR3: CASSLFRTGDGELFF; DNA: TGTGCCAGCAGCTTATTTAGGACGGGGGACGGGGAGCTGTTTTTT; D: NA; size: NA; V: TRBV6-5; J: TRBJ2-2
CDR3: CASSVGQGEQGYTF; DNA: TGTGCCAGCAGCGTAGGACAGGGGGAACAAGGCTACACCTTC; D: TRBD1; size: NA; V: TRBV9; J: TRBJ1-2
CDR3: CASSLSNPYEQYF; DNA: TGTGCCAGCAGCTTGTCTAATCCCTACGAGCAGTACTTC; D: NA; size: once; V: TRBV7-9; J: TRBJ2-7
CDR3: CASKRETARGELFF; DNA: TGCGCCAGCAAGCGGGAGACAGCGCGGGGGGAGCTGTTTTTT; D: TRBD2; size: NA; V: TRBV5-1; J: TRBJ2-2
CDR3: CASTLDRRNQPQHF; DNA: TGTGCCAGCACCCTAGACAGACGCAATCAGCCCCAGCATTTT; D: NA; size: NA; V: TRBV2; J: TRBJ1-5
CDR3: CSVDSGQRTDTQYF; DNA: TGCAGCGTTGATTCGGGACAGCGCACAGATACGCAGTATTTT; D: TRBD1; size: NA; V: TRBV29-1; J: TRBJ2-3
CDR3: CASSMGPAVGQYF; DNA: TGCGCCAGCAGCATGGGACCCGCGGTGGGGCAGTACTTC; D: NA; size: NA; V: TRBV5-1; J: TRBJ2-7
CDR3: CASSYSNPTSGRNDEQFF; DNA: TGTGCCAGCAGTTACTCGAATCCGACTAGCGGACGGAACGATGAGCAGTTCTTC; D: TRBD2; size: NA; V: TRBV6-5; J: TRBJ2-1
CDR3: CASSRQAGADTQYF; DNA: TGTGCCAGCAGCCGCCAAGCGGGGGCAGATACGCAGTATTTT; D: TRBD2; size: NA; V: TRBV7-2; J: TRBJ2-3
CDR3: CASSLATARAYEQYF; DNA: TGCGCCAGCAGCTTGGCAACCGCCAGGGCCTACGAGCAGTACTTC; D: NA; size: NA; V: TRBV5-1; J: TRBJ2-7
CDR3: CASSSPDRTYYGYTF; DNA: TGTGCCAGCAGTTCGCCTGACAGGACCTACTATGGCTACACCTTC; D: NA; size: NA; V: TRBV6-2/TRBV6-3; J: TRBJ1-2
CDR3: CASSPQGLGNTIYF; DNA: TGCGCCAGCTCTCCCCAGGGATTGGGAAACACCATATATTTT; D: NA; size: NA; V: TRBV5-1; J: TRBJ1-3
CDR3: CASSPSPDTNTEAFF; DNA: TGTGCCAGCAGTCCGTCTCCGGACACCAACACTGAAGCTTTCTTT; D: NA; size: NA; V: TRBV2; J: TRBJ1-1
CDR3: CASSQEGGTAGEQYF; DNA: TGCGCCAGCAGCCAAGAAGGGGGGACAGCCGGGGAGCAGTACTTC; D: NA; size: NA; V: TRBV4-3; J: TRBJ2-7
CDR3: CASRVLMTGDNNSPLHF; DNA: TGTGCCAGCAGAGTACTAATGACAGGGGACAATAATTCACCCCTCCACTTT; D: TRBD1; size: once; V: TRBV6-1; J: TRBJ1-6
CDR3: CASTRRGQANEKLFF; DNA: TGTGCCAGCACCCGGCGGGGACAGGCCAATGAAAAACTGTTTTTT; D: TRBD1; size: NA; V: TRBV3-1; J: TRBJ1-4
CDR3: CSVEPSGYPYEQYF; DNA: TGCAGCGTTGAACCTAGCGGGTATCCCTACGAGCAGTACTTC; D: TRBD2; size: NA; V: TRBV29-1; J: TRBJ2-7
CDR3: CASSGVVAYEQFF; DNA: TGCGCCAGCAGCGGGGTAGTGGCGTATGAGCAGTTCTTC; D: NA; size: NA; V: TRBV5-1; J: TRBJ2-1
CDR3: CASSQPGGGRYNEQFF; DNA: TGCGCCAGCAGCCAACCAGGGGGAGGGCGTTACAATGAGCAGTTCTTC; D: NA; size: NA; V: TRBV4-1; J: TRBJ2-1
CDR3: CASSPNHGSPLHF; DNA: TGTGCCAGCAGCCCCAATCACGGATCACCCCTCCACTTT; D: NA; size: NA; V: TRBV28; J: TRBJ1-6
CDR3: CSHRGGTTGGISDTQYF; DNA: TGCAGTCACCGAGGCGGGACGACAGGGGGCATTTCAGATACGCAGTATTTT; D: TRBD1; size: NA; V: TRBV29-1; J: TRBJ2-3
CDR3: CASSLNSGGAYGYTF; DNA: TGTGCCAGCAGCTTAAATTCAGGGGGCGCGTATGGCTACACCTTC; D: TRBD1; size: NA; V: TRBV7-3; J: TRBJ1-2
CDR3: CATHKDRDGNTIYF; DNA: TGTGCCACCCATAAGGACAGGGACGGAAACACCATATATTTT; D: TRBD1; size: NA; V: TRBV10-3; J: TRBJ1-3
CDR3: CASSQDPGGSANTGELFF; DNA: TGCGCCAGCAGCCAAGATCCAGGGGGCAGTGCGAACACCGGGGAGCTGTTTTTT; D: TRBD1; size: NA; V: TRBV4-3; J: TRBJ2-2
CDR3: CASSSLPAYEQYF; DNA: TGTGCCAGCAGCTCCCTGCCCGCCTACGAGCAGTACTTC; D: NA; size: few; V: TRBV7-3; J: TRBJ2-7
CDR3: CASSLKAYTEAFF; DNA: TGTGCCAGCAGCCTAAAAGCGTACACTGAAGCTTTCTTT; D: NA; size: NA; V: TRBV7-2; J: TRBJ1-1
CDR3: CASSPSGTGELFF; DNA: TGTGCCAGCAGCCCATCGGGCACAGGGGAGCTGTTTTTT; D: NA; size: few; V: TRBV7-2; J: TRBJ2-2
CDR3: CASSISSGTDTQYF; DNA: TGTGCCAGCAGCATAAGTAGCGGCACAGATACGCAGTATTTT; D: NA; size: NA; V: TRBV7-2; J: TRBJ2-3
CDR3: CASSVLRDRGGEQYF; DNA: TGTGCCAGCAGCGTTCTCCGGGACAGGGGCGGCGAGCAGTACTTC; D: TRBD1; size: NA; V: TRBV7-9; J: TRBJ2-7
CDR3: CSVVPNFPGLEYTQYF; DNA: TGCAGCGTTGTCCCGAATTTCCCGGGACTAGAATATACGCAGTATTTT; D: TRBD2; size: NA; V: TRBV29-1; J: TRBJ2-3
CDR3: CSARDPGGLEQFF; DNA: TGCAGTGCTAGAGATCCGGGGGGCCTTGAGCAGTTCTTC; D: NA; size: NA; V: TRBV20-1; J: TRBJ2-1
CDR3: CASSFRQGHGYTF; DNA: TGTGCCAGCAGTTTCCGACAGGGGCATGGCTACACCTTC; D: TRBD1; size: NA; V: TRBV27; J: TRBJ1-2
CDR3: CSAREGLVNTEAFF; DNA: TGCAGTGCTAGAGAGGGTTTGGTCAACACTGAAGCTTTCTTT; D: NA; size: NA; V: TRBV20-1; J: TRBJ1-1
CDR3: CASSLGGVGRGADTQYF; DNA: TGCGCCAGCAGCTTGGGAGGGGTTGGTCGCGGCGCAGATACGCAGTATTTT; D: NA; size: NA; V: TRBV5-1; J: TRBJ2-3
CDR3: CASSSPSIKGYGYTF; DNA: TGTGCCAGCAGTTCCCCGTCGATCAAGGGCTATGGCTACACCTTC; D: NA; size: NA; V: TRBV6-5; J: TRBJ1-2
CDR3: CASSVASQETQYF; DNA: TGTGCCAGCAGCGTTGCTAGCCAAGAGACCCAGTACTTC; D: NA; size: NA; V: TRBV9; J: TRBJ2-5
CDR3: CASSLGGASGELFF; DNA: TGTGCCAGCAGTTTAGGGGGGGCCTCCGGGGAGCTGTTTTTT; D: NA; size: NA; V: TRBV12-3/TRBV12-4; J: TRBJ2-2
CDR3: CASSLAGAHEQYF; DNA: TGTGCCAGCAGTTTGGCAGGGGCCCACGAGCAGTACTTC; D: NA; size: NA; V: TRBV12-3/TRBV12-4; J: TRBJ2-7